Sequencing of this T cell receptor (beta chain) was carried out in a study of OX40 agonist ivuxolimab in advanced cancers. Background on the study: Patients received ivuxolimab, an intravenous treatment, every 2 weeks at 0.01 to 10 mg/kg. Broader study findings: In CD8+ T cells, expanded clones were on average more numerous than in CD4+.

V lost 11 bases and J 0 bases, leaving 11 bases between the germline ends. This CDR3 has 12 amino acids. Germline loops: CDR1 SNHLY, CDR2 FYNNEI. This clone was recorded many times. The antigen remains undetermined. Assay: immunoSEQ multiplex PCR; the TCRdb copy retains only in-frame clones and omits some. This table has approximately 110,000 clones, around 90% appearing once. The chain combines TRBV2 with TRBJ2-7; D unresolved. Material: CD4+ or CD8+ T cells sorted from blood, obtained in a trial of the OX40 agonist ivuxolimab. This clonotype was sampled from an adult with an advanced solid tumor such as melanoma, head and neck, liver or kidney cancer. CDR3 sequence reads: CAGRAGSYEQYF. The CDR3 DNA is TGTGCCGGTCGGGCCGGCTCCTACGAGCAGTACTTC.